These 27 T cell receptor beta chains originate from one sample sequenced in a study of OX40 agonist ivuxolimab in advanced cancers. Profiled with immunoSEQ multiplex PCR; TCRdb holds only in-frame clones, not every one. The data contain some 35,000 clones, 70% to 85% of them singletons. Here the sequenced sample was CD4+ or CD8+ T cells sorted from blood, taken in a trial of the OX40 agonist ivuxolimab. These receptors originate from an adult with an advanced solid tumor such as melanoma, head and neck, liver or kidney cancer.

The sample holds one count of this clone. J is TRBJ2-1 and V is TRBV11-1; 7 nucleotides line up with TRBD2. CDR1 and CDR2 from the germline V gene are SGHAT and FQDESV (reference sequence). The CDR3 runs 17 residues. Trimming cost V 2 bases and J 0 bases; bases outside gene matches: 7. CDR3: CASSLSAGTISYNEQFF. The CDR3 DNA is TGTGCCAGCAGCTTATCGGCCGGGACTATCTCCTACAATGAGCAGTTCTTC.

The rearrangement links TRBV2 to TRBJ1-4; no firm D call. Germline assignment: CDR1 SNHLY and CDR2 FYNNEI. Trimming stripped 4 bases from V and 1 base from J, with 4 bases between. The CDR3 covers 13 residues. The CDR3 spells CASSGETNEKLFF. CDR3 sequence (DNA): TGTGCCAGCAGTGGAGAAACTAATGAAAAACTGTTTTTT.

This clone appeared once. The V and J genes are TRBV7-9 and TRBJ2-5; 8 nucleotides align to TRBD1. Germline lookup yields CDR1 SEHNR and CDR2 FQNEAQ (reference sequence). The CDR3 covers 14 residues. V was pared by 4 bases and J by 5 bases, with 6 bases of the junction left unmatched. CDR3 nucleotide sequence: TGTGCCAGCAGCTCTTCCCGGGACAGGGAGACCCAGTACTTC. Protein product: CASSSSRDRETQYF. Looking up the rest from reference TRBV7-9 and TRBJ2-5 gives the full variable domain: DTGVSQNPRHKITKRGQNVTFRCDPISEHNRLYWYRQTLGQGPEFLTYFQNEAQLEKSRLLSDRFSAERPKGSFSTLEIQRTEQGDSAMYLCASSSSRDRETQYFGPGTRLLVL.

The V call is TRBV19, the J call TRBJ1-1; no clear D gene. The CDR3 spans 14 residues. Trimming took 3 bases from V and 4 from J, leaving 12 bases between them. The germline gives CDR1 LNHDA, CDR2 SQIVND (reference sequence). The CDR3 is CASSISGPVTEAFF. The CDR3 DNA follows: TGTGCCAGTAGTATTTCCGGGCCGGTCACTGAAGCTTTCTTT.

Comments on this clone: Distinct nucleotide sequences in the sample also encode this CDR3. The V and J genes are TRBV19 and TRBJ1-3; no definite D call. Trimming cost V 4 bases and J 0 bases, with 7 bases left between them. The V gene's germline CDR1 is LNHDA and CDR2 SQIVND (reference sequence). CDR3 length equals 14 residues. CDR3 sequence: CASSNSYSGNTIYF. The CDR3 DNA follows: TGTGCCAGTAGTAACAGTTACTCTGGAAACACCATATATTTT.

The chain is built from TRBV11-2 and TRBJ2-5; TRBD2 is a possible D gene (5 bases). Looked up from germline, CDR1 is SGHAT and CDR2 is FQNNGV. The CDR3 runs 11 residues. Trimming took off 5 bases at V and 5 bases at J, with 6 bases between the two ends. CDR3 sequence: CASSPGETQYF. In nucleotides, the CDR3 is TGTGCCAGCAGCCCGGGGGAGACCCAGTACTTC.

This clone was seen only once. The V and J genes are TRBV4-3 and TRBJ1-2; TRBD1 agrees at 7 bases. The CDR3 has 14 residues. Germline V gives CDR1 LGHNA, CDR2 YSLEER. The V segment lost 3 bases and the J segment 5 bases; nucleotides outside the gene matches: 6. CDR3 in amino acids: CASSQRGQTYGYTF. In DNA form, the CDR3 reads TGCGCCAGCAGCCAGCGGGGACAGACGTATGGCTACACCTTC.

The V gene is TRBV5-4, the J gene TRBJ2-7; 9 bases map to TRBD2. The germline V gene has CDR1 SGHNT and CDR2 YYREEE (reference sequence). The junction had 10 bases not matched to a gene; V was cut back by 7 bases and J by 5 bases. CDR3 length: 14 residues. The CDR3 DNA sequence: TGTGCCAGCTGCCCGGCGGGGGGGAATGACGAGCAGTACTTC. Residues: CASCPAGGNDEQYF.

The chain uses TRBV19 and TRBJ2-7; D may be TRBD2 (6 bases). V was pared by 4 bases and J by 4 bases, with 8 bases between. This CDR3 spans 12 amino acids. The germline CDR1 and CDR2 sequences are LNHDA and SQIVND (reference sequence). This CDR3 is CASSRLGYEQYF. The CDR3 DNA is TGTGCCAGTAGTAGACTAGGATACGAGCAGTACTTC.

The CDR3 nucleotides read TGTGCCAGCAGCTTAGACGGAGGTTCGTGGGGTCAGCAGTACTTC. Translating it yields CASSLDGGSWGQQYF. The chain joins TRBV7-9 to TRBJ2-7; a possible D gene is TRBD2 (5 bases). The length of the CDR3 is 15 residues. Germline loops: CDR1 SEHNR, CDR2 FQNEAQ (reference sequence). V was pared by 1 base and J by 8 bases, with 18 bases between.

The CDR3 DNA reads as TGTGCCATCAGTGCCAGGAGCGGGGGGCCGGACATTCAGTACTTC. The encoded protein is CAISARSGGPDIQYF. The rearrangement joins TRBV10-3 to TRBJ2-4, with 9 bases lining up with TRBD2. There are 15 residues in the CDR3. V was clipped by 4 bases and J by 8 bases; unmatched bases: 9. Germline V gene data show CDR1 as ENHRY and CDR2 as SYGVKD.

V gene TRBV5-1 combines with J gene TRBJ2-2; a possible D gene is TRBD1 (6 bases). The V end lost 4 bases, the J end lost 2 bases, and 9 bases lay between the germline ends. The CDR3 totals 14 residues. The germline CDR1 and CDR2 sequences are SGHRS and YFSETQ. CDR3 DNA sequence: TGCGCCAGCAGCGGGGGACACAACACCGGGGAGCTGTTTTTT. Translation gives CASSGGHNTGELFF.

The V call is TRBV18, the J call TRBJ1-1; unclear D gene. Germline V gene data show CDR1 as KGHSH and CDR2 as LQKENI. The CDR3 covers 13 residues. Trimming stripped 3 bases from V and 5 bases from J, with 10 bases between. CDR3 region: CASSPIRETEAFF. The CDR3 DNA is TGTGCCAGCTCACCTATTAGGGAGACTGAAGCTTTCTTT.

V gene TRBV9 combines with J gene TRBJ2-1, with 11 bases fitting TRBD2. The CDR3 is made up of 13 amino acids. V shed 9 bases and J 9 bases; nucleotides not matched to a gene: 8. Germline CDR1 is SGDLS and CDR2 is YYNGEE. Here the CDR3 DNA reads TGTGCCACGGCGACTAGCGGGGAGGGTGAGCAGTTCTTC. Residues: CATATSGEGEQFF.

V is TRBV4-3 and J is TRBJ2-7; D not resolved. Trimming left V 2 bases short and J 0 bases short, with 8 bases between. The CDR3 has 14 amino acids. Germline V gives CDR1 LGHNA, CDR2 YSLEER. Here the CDR3 reads CASSQQTYSYEQYF. DNA of the CDR3: TGCGCCAGCAGCCAACAGACGTACTCCTACGAGCAGTACTTC.

The rearrangement links TRBV5-4 to TRBJ1-6, with D hard to call. Germline values: CDR1 SGHNT, CDR2 YYREEE (reference sequence). V gave up 1 base and J gave up 6 bases, with 2 bases separating them. The CDR3 loop spans 12 amino acids. CDR3 DNA: TGTGCCAGCAGCTTGACTAATTCACCCCTCCACTTT. Encoded protein: CASSLTNSPLHF.

The gene calls are TRBV25-1 and TRBJ1-5; D is ambiguous. This CDR3 contains 13 residues. Per the germline V gene, CDR1 is MGHDK and CDR2 is SYGVNS. Deletions cut 3 bases from V and 0 bases from J, with 3 bases between. The CDR3 loop is CASSDGSNQPQHF. DNA of the CDR3: TGTGCCAGCAGTGACGGTAGCAATCAGCCCCAGCATTTT.

This clone is deemed medium-sized. The gene calls are TRBV6-5 and TRBJ2-7; 9 bases line up with TRBD2. CDR3 length: 12 amino acids. Germline V lookup: CDR1 MNHEY, CDR2 SVGAGI. V lost 6 bases, J lost 7 bases, and 4 bases stayed unmatched. The CDR3: CASRGTSWEQYF. CDR3 nucleotide sequence: TGTGCCAGCAGAGGGACTAGCTGGGAGCAGTACTTC.

The genes are TRBV11-2 and TRBJ1-4, with TRBD1 identical over 9 bases. The CDR3 loop spans 15 amino acids. V trimming: 5 bases; J trimming: 8 bases; junction bases outside the gene matches: 9. Germline V gene data show CDR1 as SGHAT and CDR2 as FQNNGV. The CDR3 spells CASSTGQGRGEKLFF. DNA of the CDR3: TGTGCCAGCAGCACTGGACAGGGGCGTGGGGAAAAACTGTTTTTT. The whole variable domain, remainder taken from reference TRBV11-2 and TRBJ1-4, is EAGVAQSPRYKIIEKRQSVAFWCNPISGHATLYWYQQILGQGPKLLIQFQNNGVVDDSQLPKDRFSAERLKGVDSTLKIQPAKLEDSAVYLCASSTGQGRGEKLFFGSGTQLSVL.

The rearrangement joins TRBV19 to TRBJ1-2; D gene unclear. Between the trimmed V and J ends, which lost 3 bases and 0 bases, there was a span of 8 bases. Germline V CDR1 and CDR2: LNHDA, SQIVND (reference sequence). The CDR3 loop spans 14 amino acids. The CDR3 protein is CASSIKGANYGYTF. The CDR3 DNA sequence: TGTGCCAGTAGTATTAAAGGAGCTAACTATGGCTACACCTTC.

The V and J genes are TRBV28 and TRBJ2-1, with 7 bases aligning to TRBD2. The germline V gene has CDR1 MDHEN and CDR2 SYDVKM. The CDR3 is 14 residues long. V was pared by 6 bases and J by 8 bases, with 10 bases of the junction left unmatched. In nucleotides, the CDR3 is TGTGCCAGCAGCCCCGGACTAGTTAGGGATGAGCAGTTCTTC. Translated, it gives CASSPGLVRDEQFF.

The CDR3 protein is CASSLPSLAGDNEQFF. The CDR3 DNA reads TGTGCCAGCAGCTTACCCTCCTTAGCGGGGGACAATGAGCAGTTCTTC. The chain recombines TRBV11-2 with TRBJ2-1; TRBD2 agrees at 9 bases. CDR3 size: 16 residues. Germline CDR1 and CDR2: SGHAT and FQNNGV. The V and J ends lost 2 bases and 5 bases, in that order; junction bases with no gene match: 7.

The chain joins TRBV5-1 to TRBJ1-1; tentatively, D is TRBD1 (5 bases). Germline values: CDR1 SGHRS, CDR2 YFSETQ. The CDR3 consists of 15 residues. V gave up 4 bases and J gave up 5 bases, with 18 bases separating them. CDR3 in amino acids: CASSRDGLIVTEAFF. The CDR3 coding sequence is TGCGCCAGCAGCAGGGACGGCCTGATAGTTACTGAAGCTTTCTTT. Drawing the rest from reference TRBV5-1 and TRBJ1-1, the complete variable domain is KAGVTQTPRYLIKTRGQQVTLSCSPISGHRSVSWYQQTPGQGLQFLFEYFSETQRNKGNFPGRFSGRQFSNSRSEMNVSTLELGDSALYLCASSRDGLIVTEAFFGQGTRLTVV.

The gene calls are TRBV28 and TRBJ2-3; the D is unclear. Trimming took 4 bases from V and 2 from J, leaving 19 bases between them. Germline CDR1 is MDHEN and CDR2 is SYDVKM. The CDR3 is made up of 17 amino acids. CDR3 nucleotide sequence: TGTGCCAGCAGTTCCGAGCCAAGCCTAAAACACACAGATACGCAGTATTTT. This gives the protein CASSSEPSLKHTDTQYF.

The rearrangement joins TRBV11-1 to TRBJ2-3; 8 bases match TRBD2. Germline V gene sequence: CDR1 SGHAT, CDR2 FQDESV (reference sequence). CDR3 length: 15 residues. With V trimmed by 3 bases and J by 4 bases, 6 bases remained unmatched. CDR3 amino acids: CASSFEGLESDTQYF. Here the CDR3 DNA reads TGTGCCAGCAGCTTTGAGGGACTAGAGTCAGATACGCAGTATTTT. Variable domain in full (rest from reference TRBV11-1 and TRBJ2-3): EAEVAQSPRYKITEKSQAVAFWCDPISGHATLYWYRQILGQGPELLVQFQDESVVDDSQLPKDRFSAERLKGVDSTLKIQPAELGDSAMYLCASSFEGLESDTQYFGPGTRLTVL.

V usage is TRBV28 and J usage is TRBJ1-2; D uncertain. The CDR3 contains 12 residues. Germline V gene lookup returns CDR1 MDHEN and CDR2 SYDVKM. V lost 6 bases to trimming and J lost 2 bases, with 7 bases between them. CDR3 nucleotides: TGTGCCAGCAGATCTCGAAACTATGGCTACACCTTC. Encoded protein: CASRSRNYGYTF.

The chain links TRBV7-9 to TRBJ1-2; D remains ambiguous. The CDR3 runs to 19 residues. The V end was cut by 4 bases, the J end by 0 bases, with 24 bases between. CDR1 SEHNR and CDR2 FQNEAQ come from the germline V gene (reference sequence). DNA of the CDR3: TGTGCCAGCAGCTCCCCGGAAGGGTCTATTCTTAACCCTAACTATGGCTACACCTTC. Protein: CASSSPEGSILNPNYGYTF.